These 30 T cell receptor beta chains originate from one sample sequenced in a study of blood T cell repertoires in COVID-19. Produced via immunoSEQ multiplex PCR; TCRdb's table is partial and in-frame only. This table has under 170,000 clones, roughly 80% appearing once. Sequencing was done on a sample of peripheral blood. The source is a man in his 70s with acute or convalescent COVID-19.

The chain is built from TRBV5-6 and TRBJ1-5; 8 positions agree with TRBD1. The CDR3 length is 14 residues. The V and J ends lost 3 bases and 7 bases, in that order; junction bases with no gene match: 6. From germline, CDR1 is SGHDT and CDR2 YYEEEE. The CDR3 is CASSSGQGGQPQHF. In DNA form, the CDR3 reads TGTGCCAGCAGCTCTGGACAGGGCGGACAGCCCCAGCATTTT.

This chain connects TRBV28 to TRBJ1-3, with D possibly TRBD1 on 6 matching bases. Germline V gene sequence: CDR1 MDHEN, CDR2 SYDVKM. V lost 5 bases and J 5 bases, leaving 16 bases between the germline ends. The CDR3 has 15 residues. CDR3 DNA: TGTGCCAGCAGTGCACCAGGGGTTCAGAGAAACACCATATATTTT. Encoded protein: CASSAPGVQRNTIYF. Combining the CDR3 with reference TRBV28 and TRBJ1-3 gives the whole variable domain DVKVTQSSRYLVKRTGEKVFLECVQDMDHENMFWYRQDPGLGLRLIYFSYDVKMKEKGDIPEGYSVSREKKERFSLILESASTNQTSMYLCASSAPGVQRNTIYFGEGSWLTVV.

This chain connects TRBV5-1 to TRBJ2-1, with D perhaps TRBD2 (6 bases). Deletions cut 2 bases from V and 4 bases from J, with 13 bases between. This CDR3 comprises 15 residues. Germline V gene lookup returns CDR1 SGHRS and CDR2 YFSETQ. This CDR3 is CASSFIGGSYNEQFF. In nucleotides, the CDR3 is TGCGCCAGCAGCTTTATCGGGGGATCATACAATGAGCAGTTCTTC. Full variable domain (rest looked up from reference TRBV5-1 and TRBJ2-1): KAGVTQTPRYLIKTRGQQVTLSCSPISGHRSVSWYQQTPGQGLQFLFEYFSETQRNKGNFPGRFSGRQFSNSRSEMNVSTLELGDSALYLCASSFIGGSYNEQFFGPGTRLTVL.

The CDR3 coding sequence is TGTGCCAGCAGCCGGGGGTCCGGAGAGACCCAGTACTTC. This translates into CASSRGSGETQYF. This chain uses TRBV7-9 with TRBJ2-5; D is perhaps TRBD2 (6 bases). The CDR3 consists of 13 residues. Trimming shortened V by 5 bases and J by 4 bases, and 11 bases separated the two germline ends. Germline CDR1 reads SEHNR; CDR2 reads FQNEAQ (reference sequence).

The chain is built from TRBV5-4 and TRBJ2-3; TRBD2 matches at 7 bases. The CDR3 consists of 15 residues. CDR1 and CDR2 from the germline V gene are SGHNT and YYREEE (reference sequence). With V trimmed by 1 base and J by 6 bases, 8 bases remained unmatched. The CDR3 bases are TGTGCCAGCAGCTTGCGGGCGGGGGAGGCGGATACGCAGTATTTT. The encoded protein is CASSLRAGEADTQYF.

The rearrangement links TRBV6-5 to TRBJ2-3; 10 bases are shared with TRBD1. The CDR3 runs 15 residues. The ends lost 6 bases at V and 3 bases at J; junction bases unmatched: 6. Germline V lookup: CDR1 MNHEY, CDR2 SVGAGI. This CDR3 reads CASSLPGQGTDTQYF. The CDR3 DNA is TGTGCCAGCAGCCTGCCGGGACAGGGGACAGATACGCAGTATTTT.

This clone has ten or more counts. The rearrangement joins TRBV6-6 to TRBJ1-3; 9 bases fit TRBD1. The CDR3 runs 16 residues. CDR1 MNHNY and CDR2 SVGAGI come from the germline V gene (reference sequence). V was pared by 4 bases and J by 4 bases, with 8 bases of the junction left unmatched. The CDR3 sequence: CASSSGQGQPGNTIYF. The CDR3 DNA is TGTGCCAGCAGTTCGGGACAGGGACAACCAGGAAACACCATATATTTT.

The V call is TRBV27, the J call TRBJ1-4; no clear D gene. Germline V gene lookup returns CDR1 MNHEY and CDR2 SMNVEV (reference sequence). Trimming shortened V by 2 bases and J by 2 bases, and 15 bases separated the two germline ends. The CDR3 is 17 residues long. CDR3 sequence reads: CASSLVPPRLTNEKLFF. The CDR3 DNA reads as TGTGCCAGCAGTTTAGTACCCCCACGGTTGACTAATGAAAAACTGTTTTTT.

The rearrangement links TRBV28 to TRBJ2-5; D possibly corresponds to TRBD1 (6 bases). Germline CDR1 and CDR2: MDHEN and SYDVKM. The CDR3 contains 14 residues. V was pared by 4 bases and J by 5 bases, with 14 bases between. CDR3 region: CASSSPTGYETQYF. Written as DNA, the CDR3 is TGTGCCAGCAGTTCCCCAACAGGGTATGAGACCCAGTACTTC. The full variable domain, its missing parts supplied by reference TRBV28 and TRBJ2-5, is DVKVTQSSRYLVKRTGEKVFLECVQDMDHENMFWYRQDPGLGLRLIYFSYDVKMKEKGDIPEGYSVSREKKERFSLILESASTNQTSMYLCASSSPTGYETQYFGPGTRLLVL.

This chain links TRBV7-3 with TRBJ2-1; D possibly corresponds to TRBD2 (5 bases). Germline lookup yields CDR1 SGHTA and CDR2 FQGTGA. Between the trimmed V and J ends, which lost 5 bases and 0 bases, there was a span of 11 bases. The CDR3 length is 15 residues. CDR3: CASSPSGNSYNEQFF. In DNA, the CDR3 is TGTGCCAGCAGCCCAAGCGGAAACTCCTACAATGAGCAGTTCTTC. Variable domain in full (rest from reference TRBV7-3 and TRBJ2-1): GAGVSQTPSNKVTEKGKYVELRCDPISGHTALYWYRQSLGQGPEFLIYFQGTGAADDSGLPNDRFFAVRPEGSVSTLKIQRTERGDSAVYLCASSPSGNSYNEQFFGPGTRLTVL.

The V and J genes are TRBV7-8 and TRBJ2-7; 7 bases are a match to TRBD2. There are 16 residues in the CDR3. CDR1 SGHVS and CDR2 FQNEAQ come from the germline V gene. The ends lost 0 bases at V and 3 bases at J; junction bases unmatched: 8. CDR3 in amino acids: CASSLAKTSVSYEQYF. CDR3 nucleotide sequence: TGTGCCAGCAGCTTAGCAAAAACTAGCGTCAGCTACGAGCAGTACTTC.

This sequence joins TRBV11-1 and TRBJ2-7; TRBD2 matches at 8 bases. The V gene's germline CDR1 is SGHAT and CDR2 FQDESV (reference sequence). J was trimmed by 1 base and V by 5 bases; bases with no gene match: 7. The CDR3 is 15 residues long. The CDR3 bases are TGTGCCAGCAGCCCCTATAGCGGGGAATCCTACGAGCAGTACTTC. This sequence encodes CASSPYSGESYEQYF. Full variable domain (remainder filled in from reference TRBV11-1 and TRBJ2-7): EAEVAQSPRYKITEKSQAVAFWCDPISGHATLYWYRQILGQGPELLVQFQDESVVDDSQLPKDRFSAERLKGVDSTLKIQPAELGDSAMYLCASSPYSGESYEQYFGPGTRLTVT.

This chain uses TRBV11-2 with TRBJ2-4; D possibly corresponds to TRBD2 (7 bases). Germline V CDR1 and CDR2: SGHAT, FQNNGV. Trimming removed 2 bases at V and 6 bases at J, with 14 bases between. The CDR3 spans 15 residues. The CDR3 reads CASSLYMGGLNIQYF. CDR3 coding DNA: TGTGCCAGCAGCTTATATATGGGGGGGCTAAACATTCAGTACTTC.

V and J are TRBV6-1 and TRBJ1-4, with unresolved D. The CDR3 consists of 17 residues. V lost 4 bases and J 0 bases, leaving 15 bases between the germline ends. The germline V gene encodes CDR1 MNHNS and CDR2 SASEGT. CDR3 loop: CASSATHIGATNEKLFF. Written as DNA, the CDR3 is TGTGCCAGCAGTGCCACTCACATAGGAGCAACTAATGAAAAACTGTTTTTT.

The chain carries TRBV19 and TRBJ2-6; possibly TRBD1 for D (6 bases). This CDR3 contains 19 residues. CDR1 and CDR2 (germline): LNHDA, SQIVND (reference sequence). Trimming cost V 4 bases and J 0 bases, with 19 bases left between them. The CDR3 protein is CASSKGVGRLSSGANVLTF. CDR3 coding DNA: TGTGCCAGTAGTAAGGGGGTGGGCAGGCTCAGCTCTGGGGCCAACGTCCTGACTTTC.

The CDR3 DNA reads as TGTGCCAGCAGCTTCGACAGACAGAATGAGCAGTTCTTC. Translating gives CASSFDRQNEQFF. The J gene is TRBJ2-1, the V gene TRBV7-2; tentative D call: TRBD1 (5 bases). Deletions cut 3 bases from V and 7 bases from J, with 10 bases between. This CDR3 has 13 residues. Germline-derived CDR1 and CDR2 are SGHTA and FQGNSA.

CDR3 in DNA: TGCAGTGTTGGAGTTTGGGTCCGGTTCTTT. Its translation is CSVGVWVRFF. The chain joins TRBV20-1 to TRBJ1-1; D call uncertain. This CDR3 has 10 residues. Germline CDR1 and CDR2: DFQATT and SNEGSKA (reference sequence). The V gene lost 7 bases and the J gene lost 14 bases, with 17 bases spanning the gap.

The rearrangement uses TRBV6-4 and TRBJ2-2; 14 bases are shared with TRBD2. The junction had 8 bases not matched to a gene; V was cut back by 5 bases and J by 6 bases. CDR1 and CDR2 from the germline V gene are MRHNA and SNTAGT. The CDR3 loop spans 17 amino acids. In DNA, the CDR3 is TGTGCCAGCAGTAGATCTCCGGGACTAGCGGGAGCCGGGGAGCTGTTTTTT. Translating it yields CASSRSPGLAGAGELFF.

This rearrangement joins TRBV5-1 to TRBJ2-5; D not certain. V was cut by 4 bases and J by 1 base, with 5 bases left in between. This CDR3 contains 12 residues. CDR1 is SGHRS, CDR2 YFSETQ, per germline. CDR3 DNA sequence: TGCGCCAGCAGCCTTTTCCAAGAGACCCAGTACTTC. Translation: CASSLFQETQYF.

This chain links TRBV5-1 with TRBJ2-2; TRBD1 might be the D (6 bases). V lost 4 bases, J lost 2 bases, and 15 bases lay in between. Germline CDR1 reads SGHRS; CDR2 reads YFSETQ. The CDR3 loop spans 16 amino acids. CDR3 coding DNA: TGCGCCAGCAGCCCCGTGGCAGGGGCTAACACCGGGGAGCTGTTTTTT. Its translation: CASSPVAGANTGELFF.

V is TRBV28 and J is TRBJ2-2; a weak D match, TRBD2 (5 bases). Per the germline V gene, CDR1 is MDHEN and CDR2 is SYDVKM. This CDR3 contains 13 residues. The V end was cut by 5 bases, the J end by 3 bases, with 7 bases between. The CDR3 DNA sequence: TGTGCCAGCAGTGGACTCTACACCGGGGAGCTGTTTTTT. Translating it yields CASSGLYTGELFF. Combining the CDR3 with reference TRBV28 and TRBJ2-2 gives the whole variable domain DVKVTQSSRYLVKRTGEKVFLECVQDMDHENMFWYRQDPGLGLRLIYFSYDVKMKEKGDIPEGYSVSREKKERFSLILESASTNQTSMYLCASSGLYTGELFFGEGSRLTVL.

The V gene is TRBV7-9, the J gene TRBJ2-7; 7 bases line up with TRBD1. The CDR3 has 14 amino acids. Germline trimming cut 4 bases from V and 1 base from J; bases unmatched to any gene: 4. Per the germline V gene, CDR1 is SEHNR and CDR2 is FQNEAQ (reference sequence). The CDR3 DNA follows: TGTGCCAGCAGCTCAGGACAGGAATCCTACGAGCAGTACTTC. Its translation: CASSSGQESYEQYF.

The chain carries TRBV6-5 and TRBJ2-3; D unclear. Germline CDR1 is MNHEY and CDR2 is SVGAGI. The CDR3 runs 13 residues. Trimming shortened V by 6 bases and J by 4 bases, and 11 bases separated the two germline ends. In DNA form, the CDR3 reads TGTGCCAGCAGCCCCTCGGGTTCAGATACGCAGTATTTT. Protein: CASSPSGSDTQYF.

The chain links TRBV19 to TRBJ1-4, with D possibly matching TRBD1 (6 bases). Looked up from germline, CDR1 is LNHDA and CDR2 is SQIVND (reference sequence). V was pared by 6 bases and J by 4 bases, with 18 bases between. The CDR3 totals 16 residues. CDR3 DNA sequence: TGTGCCAGTAGCAGTTCCGGACAGCCCGATAATGAAAAACTGTTTTTT. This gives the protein CASSSSGQPDNEKLFF.

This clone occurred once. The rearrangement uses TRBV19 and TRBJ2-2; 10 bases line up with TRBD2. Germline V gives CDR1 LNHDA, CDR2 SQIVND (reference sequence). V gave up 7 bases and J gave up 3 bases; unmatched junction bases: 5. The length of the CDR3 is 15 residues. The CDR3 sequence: CASNQGLADTGELFF. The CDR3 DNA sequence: TGTGCCAGTAACCAAGGACTAGCGGACACCGGGGAGCTGTTTTTT. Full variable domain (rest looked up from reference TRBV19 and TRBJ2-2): DGGITQSPKYLFRKEGQNVTLSCEQNLNHDAMYWYRQDPGQGLRLIYYSQIVNDFQKGDIAEGYSVSREKKESFPLTVTSAQKNPTAFYLCASNQGLADTGELFFGEGSRLTVL.

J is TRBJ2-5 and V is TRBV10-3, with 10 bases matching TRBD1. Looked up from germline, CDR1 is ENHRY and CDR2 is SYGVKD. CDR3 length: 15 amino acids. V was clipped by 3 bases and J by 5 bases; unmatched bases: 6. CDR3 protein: CAISDLDRGQETQYF. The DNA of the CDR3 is TGTGCCATCAGTGACTTAGACAGGGGGCAGGAGACCCAGTACTTC.

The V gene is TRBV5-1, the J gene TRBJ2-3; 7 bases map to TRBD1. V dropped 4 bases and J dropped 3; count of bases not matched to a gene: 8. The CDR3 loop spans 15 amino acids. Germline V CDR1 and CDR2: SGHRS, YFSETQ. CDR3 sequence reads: CASSPTGLVTDTQYF. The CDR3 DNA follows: TGCGCCAGCAGCCCGACAGGGCTGGTTACAGATACGCAGTATTTT.

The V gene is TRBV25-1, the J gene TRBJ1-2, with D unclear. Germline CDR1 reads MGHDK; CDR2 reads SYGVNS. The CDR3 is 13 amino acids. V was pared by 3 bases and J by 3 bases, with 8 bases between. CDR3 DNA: TGTGCCAGCAGTGATACTACATACTATGGCTACACCTTC. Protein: CASSDTTYYGYTF.

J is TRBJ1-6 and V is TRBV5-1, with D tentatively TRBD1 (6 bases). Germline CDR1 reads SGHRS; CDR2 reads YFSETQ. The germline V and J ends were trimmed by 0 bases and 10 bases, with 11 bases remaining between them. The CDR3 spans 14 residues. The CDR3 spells CASSLVQGGSPLHF. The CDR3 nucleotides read TGCGCCAGCAGCTTGGTACAGGGAGGGTCACCCCTCCACTTT.

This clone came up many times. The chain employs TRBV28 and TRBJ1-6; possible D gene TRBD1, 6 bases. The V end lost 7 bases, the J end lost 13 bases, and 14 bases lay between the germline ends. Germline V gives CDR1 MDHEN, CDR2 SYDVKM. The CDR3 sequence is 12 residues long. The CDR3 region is CASTPQRGPLHF. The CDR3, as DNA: TGTGCCAGCACCCCGCAGAGGGGGCCCCTCCACTTT.